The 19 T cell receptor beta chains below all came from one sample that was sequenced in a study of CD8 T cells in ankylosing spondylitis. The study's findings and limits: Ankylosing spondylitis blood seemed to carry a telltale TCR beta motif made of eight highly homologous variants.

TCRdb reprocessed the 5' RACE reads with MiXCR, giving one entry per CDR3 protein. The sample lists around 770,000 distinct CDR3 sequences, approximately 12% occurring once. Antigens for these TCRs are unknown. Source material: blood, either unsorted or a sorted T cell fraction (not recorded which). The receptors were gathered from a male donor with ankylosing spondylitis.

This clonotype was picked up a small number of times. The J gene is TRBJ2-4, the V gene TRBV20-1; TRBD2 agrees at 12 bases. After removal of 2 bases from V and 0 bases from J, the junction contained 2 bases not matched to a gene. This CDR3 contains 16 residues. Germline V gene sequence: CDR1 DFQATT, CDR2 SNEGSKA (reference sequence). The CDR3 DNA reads TGCAGTGCTAGACAGGGACTAGCGGGAGCCAAAAACATTCAGTACTTC. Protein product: CSARQGLAGAKNIQYF.

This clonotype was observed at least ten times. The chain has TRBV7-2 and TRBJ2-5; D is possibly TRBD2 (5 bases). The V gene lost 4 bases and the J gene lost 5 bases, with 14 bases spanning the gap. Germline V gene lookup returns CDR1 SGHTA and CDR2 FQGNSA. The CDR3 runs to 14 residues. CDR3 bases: TGTGCCAGCAGCTCCCCGACTACCTTTGAGACCCAGTACTTC. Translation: CASSSPTTFETQYF.

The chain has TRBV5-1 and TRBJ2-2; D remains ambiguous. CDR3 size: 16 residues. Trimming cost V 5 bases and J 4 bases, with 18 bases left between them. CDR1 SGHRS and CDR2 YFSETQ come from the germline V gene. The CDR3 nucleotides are TGCGCCAGCAGTCCCGCCCCTCAACTCTCCACCGGGGAGCTGTTTTTT. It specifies CASSPAPQLSTGELFF.

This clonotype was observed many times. CDR3 in amino acids: CSADRDSSGNEQFF. Written as DNA, the CDR3 is TGCAGTGCTGACCGGGATTCGAGTGGCAATGAGCAGTTCTTC. The chain is built from TRBV20-1 and TRBJ2-1, with TRBD2 as a possible D gene (5 bases). The V and J ends lost 5 bases and 6 bases respectively, with 17 bases between them. This CDR3 is built from 14 residues. Germline V gene data show CDR1 as DFQATT and CDR2 as SNEGSKA (reference sequence).

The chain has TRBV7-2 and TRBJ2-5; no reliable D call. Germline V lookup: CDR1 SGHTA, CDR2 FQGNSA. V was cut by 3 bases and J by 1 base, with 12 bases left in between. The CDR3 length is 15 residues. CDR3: CASSFNKGSQETQYF. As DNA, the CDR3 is TGTGCCAGCAGCTTCAATAAGGGCAGCCAAGAGACCCAGTACTTC.

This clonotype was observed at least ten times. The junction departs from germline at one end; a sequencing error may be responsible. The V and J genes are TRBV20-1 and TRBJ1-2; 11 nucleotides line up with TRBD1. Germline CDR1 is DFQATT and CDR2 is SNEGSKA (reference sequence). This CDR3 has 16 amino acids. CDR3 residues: CSANQPRTGGNSGYTF. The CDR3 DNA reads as TGCAGTGCTAACCAACCAAGGACAGGGGGCAACTCTGGCTACACCTTC.

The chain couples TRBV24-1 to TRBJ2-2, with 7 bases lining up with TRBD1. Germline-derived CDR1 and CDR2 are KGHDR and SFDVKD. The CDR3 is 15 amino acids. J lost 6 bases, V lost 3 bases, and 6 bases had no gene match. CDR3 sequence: CATSDPLDRAGELFF. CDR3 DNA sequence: TGTGCCACCAGTGATCCACTTGACAGGGCCGGGGAGCTGTTTTTT.

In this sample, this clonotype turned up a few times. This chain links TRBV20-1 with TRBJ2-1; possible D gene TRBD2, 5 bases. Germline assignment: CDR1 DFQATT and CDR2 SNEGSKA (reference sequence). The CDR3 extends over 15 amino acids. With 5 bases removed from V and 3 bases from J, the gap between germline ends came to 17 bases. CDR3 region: CSAPLSGRIYNEQFF. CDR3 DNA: TGCAGTGCTCCCCTTTCGGGGAGAATCTACAATGAGCAGTTCTTC.

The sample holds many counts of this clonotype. CDR3 sequence: CASSLIPAGVSDTQYF. For the CDR3, the DNA is TGCGCCAGCAGCTTGATTCCAGCGGGAGTATCAGATACGCAGTATTTT. The chain employs TRBV5-1 and TRBJ2-3; 8 bases line up with TRBD2. The CDR3 is 16 residues long. Trimming cost V 1 base and J 4 bases; bases outside gene matches: 8. Germline values: CDR1 SGHRS, CDR2 YFSETQ.

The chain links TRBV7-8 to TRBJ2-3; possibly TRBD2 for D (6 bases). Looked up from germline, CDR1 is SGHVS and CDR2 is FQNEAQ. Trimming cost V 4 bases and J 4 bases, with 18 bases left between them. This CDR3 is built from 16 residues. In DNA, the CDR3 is TGTGCCAGCAGCTCAGGGACTTCAGCTCTCGCAGATACGCAGTATTTT. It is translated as CASSSGTSALADTQYF.

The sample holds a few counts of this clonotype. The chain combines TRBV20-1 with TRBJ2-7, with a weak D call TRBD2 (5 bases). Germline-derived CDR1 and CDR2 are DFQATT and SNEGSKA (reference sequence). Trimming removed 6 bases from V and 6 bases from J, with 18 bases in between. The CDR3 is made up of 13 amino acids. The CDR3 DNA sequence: TGCAGTGCCCCTATACCAGGCGGACTCGAGCAGTACTTC. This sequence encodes CSAPIPGGLEQYF.

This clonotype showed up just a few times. DNA for the CDR3: TGCAGTGCTAGCTCGGGACAGGGGTTCCGCGAGCAGTACTTC. As protein: CSASSGQGFREQYF. This chain links TRBV20-1 with TRBJ2-7; 10 nucleotides align to TRBD1. Germline V CDR1 and CDR2: DFQATT, SNEGSKA (reference sequence). V dropped 3 bases and J dropped 6; count of bases not matched to a gene: 8. The CDR3 spans 14 residues.

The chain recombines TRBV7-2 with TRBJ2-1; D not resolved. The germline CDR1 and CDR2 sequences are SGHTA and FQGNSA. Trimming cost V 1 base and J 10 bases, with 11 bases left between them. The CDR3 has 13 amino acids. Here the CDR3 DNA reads TGTGCCAGCAGCTTAGAGTTCCCCGCAGAGCAGTTCTTC. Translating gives CASSLEFPAEQFF.

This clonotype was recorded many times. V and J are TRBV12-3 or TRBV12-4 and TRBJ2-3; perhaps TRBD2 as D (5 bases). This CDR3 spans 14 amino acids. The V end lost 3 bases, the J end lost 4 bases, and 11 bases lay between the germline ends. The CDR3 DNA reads TGTGCCAGCAGTTTTACCCGGGATGCAGATACGCAGTATTTT. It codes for CASSFTRDADTQYF.

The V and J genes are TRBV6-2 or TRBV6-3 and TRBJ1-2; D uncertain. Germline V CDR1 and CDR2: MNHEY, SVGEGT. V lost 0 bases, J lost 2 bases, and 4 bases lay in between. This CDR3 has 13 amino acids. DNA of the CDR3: TGTGCCAGCAGTTACTCTACGAACTATGGCTACACCTTC. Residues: CASSYSTNYGYTF.

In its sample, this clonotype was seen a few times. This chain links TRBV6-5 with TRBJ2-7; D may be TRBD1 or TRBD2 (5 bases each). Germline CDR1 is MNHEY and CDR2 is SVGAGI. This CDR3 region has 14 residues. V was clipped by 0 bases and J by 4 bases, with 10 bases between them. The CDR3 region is CASSYSAGRYEQYF. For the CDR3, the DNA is TGTGCCAGCAGTTACTCGGCAGGGAGATACGAGCAGTACTTC.

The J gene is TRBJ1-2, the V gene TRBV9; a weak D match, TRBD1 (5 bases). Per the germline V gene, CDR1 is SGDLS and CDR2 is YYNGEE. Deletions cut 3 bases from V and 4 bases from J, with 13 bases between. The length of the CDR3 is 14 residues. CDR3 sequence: CASSAGTASYGYTF. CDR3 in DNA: TGTGCCAGCAGCGCCGGGACTGCCAGCTATGGCTACACCTTC.

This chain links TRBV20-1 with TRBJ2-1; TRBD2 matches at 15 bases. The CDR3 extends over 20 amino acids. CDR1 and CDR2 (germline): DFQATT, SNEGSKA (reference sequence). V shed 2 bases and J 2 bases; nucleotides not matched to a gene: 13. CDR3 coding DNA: TGCAGTGCTAGACCCCGTAGGGGACTAGCGGGAGGAATAGCCTACAATGAGCAGTTCTTC. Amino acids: CSARPRRGLAGGIAYNEQFF.

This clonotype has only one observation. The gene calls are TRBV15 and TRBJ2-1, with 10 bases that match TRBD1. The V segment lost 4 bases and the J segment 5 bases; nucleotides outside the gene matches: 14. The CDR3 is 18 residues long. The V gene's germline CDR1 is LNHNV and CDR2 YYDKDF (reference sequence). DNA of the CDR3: TGTGCCACCAGCATGGGGGCGAGGCGACAGGGGGCGGACAATGAGCAGTTCTTC. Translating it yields CATSMGARRQGADNEQFF.